The entry below gives a single TCR beta chain sequence along with its context. The record originates from a study of blood T cell repertoires in COVID-19. The V end was cut by 5 bases, the J end by 2 bases, with 9 bases between. The CDR3 is made up of 12 amino acids. Germline CDR1 and CDR2: GTSNPN and SVGIG (reference sequence). Profiled with immunoSEQ multiplex PCR; TCRdb holds only in-frame clones, not every one. The sample lists a few hundred thousand clones, 84% seen once, with roughly 1.4% in the top ten. This chain joins TRBV30 and TRBJ1-1; D unresolved. The receptor was isolated from a middle-aged woman who had recovered from COVID-19. The specimen sequenced was peripheral blood. This chain's CDR3 is CAWGRENTEAFF. The CDR3 region has the DNA TGTGCCTGGGGACGAGAAAACACTGAAGCTTTCTTT.